The clone carrying this T cell receptor beta chain has just a few counts. The sample originates from a study of regulatory T cells in long-lasting Graves disease. Background on the study: Antithyroid drugs had been taken under 3 months by newly diagnosed Graves' patients.

Arm-PCR with iRepertoire HTBI primers amplified the CDR3 regions for these TCR beta libraries. TCRdb independently ran MiXCR on the multiplex PCR reads; one entry per CDR3 protein. The sample gives a few hundred thousand distinct CDR3 sequences, about 13% of which show up once; roughly 9.7% is in the top ten. Time point described: newly diagnosed GD, antithyroid drugs for less than 3 months. Construction of the TCR library relied on RNA isolated from PBMCs. Collection of peripheral blood (approximately 9 milliliters) was done using EDTA tubes. These data also formed part of another study, on T cells in Graves' hyperthyroidism and ophthalmopathy. That paper adds: Graves' hyperthyroidism showing no ophthalmopathy progression within 18 months was considered stable.

The receptor comes from a man between 25 and 39 years old with Graves disease. This specimen consisted of peripheral blood mononuclear cells (PBMCs), obtained at new diagnosis, from a patient treated with antithyroid drugs.

In DNA, the CDR3 is TGTGCCAGCTCACTCAGGGGGGAAAACTACGAGCAGTACTTC. As protein: CASSLRGENYEQYF. This chain links TRBV18 with TRBJ2-7; possibly TRBD1 for D (7 bases). The length of the CDR3 is 14 residues. The germline CDR1 and CDR2 sequences are KGHSH and LQKENI. V was clipped by 4 bases and J by 3 bases, with 13 bases between them. The variable domain in full, with the rest retrieved from reference TRBV18 and TRBJ2-7, is NAGVMQNPRHLVRRRGQEARLRCSPMKGHSHVYWYRQLPEEGLKFMVYLQKENIIDESGMPKERFSAEFPKEGPSILRIQQVVRGDSAAYFCASSLRGENYEQYFGPGTRLTVT.